This TCR beta chain was sequenced in a study of T cells after yellow fever vaccination. A 5'RACE template-switching step, the method used to make TCR cDNA, added a universal primer site and UMIs. TCRdb redid the calling of the 5' RACE reads with MiXCR, one entry per CDR3 protein. The repertoire includes about 500,000 distinct CDR3 sequences, about 17% of them detected once, and 15% to 20% sits in the top ten. Trimming cost V 0 bases and J 4 bases; bases outside gene matches: 5. CDR1 SGDLS and CDR2 YYNGEE come from the germline V gene. This CDR3 is built from 15 residues. Sequenced here: PBMCs, sampled more than 4 days after the first yellow fever vaccination. This sequence originates from a man aged 18 to 30 who received the YFV17D yellow fever vaccine. The chain links TRBV9 to TRBJ2-5; 8 bases line up with TRBD2. CDR3 nucleotide sequence: TGTGCCAGCAGCGTAGCGGGGGGGCTGGGAGAGACCCAGTACTTC. As protein: CASSVAGGLGETQYF.